The 9 T cell receptor beta chains below come from one sample, sequenced in a study of response to subunit inactivated influenza vaccine. MiXCR was run by TCRdb on the RT-PCR reads, yielding one entry per CDR3 protein. This table has 500,000 to 550,000 distinct CDR3 sequences, approximately 7.8% appearing once. Sequenced material: PBMCs from blood, taken 23 months after vaccination. The receptor set was obtained from a man aged 50-75 years who received an inactivated influenza vaccine.

The chain uses TRBV12-3 or TRBV12-4 and TRBJ2-7; TRBD1 matches 7 bases. Trimming took 8 bases from V and 5 from J; bases not matched to a gene: 12. CDR3 length: 14 residues. For the CDR3, the DNA is TGTGCCAGCGCCATTTCGACAGGGTTCCACGAGCAGTACTTC. The encoded protein is CASAISTGFHEQYF.

This clonotype was recorded many times. The chain links TRBV27 to TRBJ2-1; 7 positions match TRBD2. V shed 0 bases, J shed 9 bases, and the junction held 5 bases outside the gene matches. CDR1 is MNHEY, CDR2 SMNVEV, per germline (reference sequence). The CDR3 consists of 14 residues. The CDR3 is CASSLSPLAVEQFF. CDR3 bases: TGTGCCAGCAGTTTATCGCCTCTAGCGGTTGAGCAGTTCTTC.

The chain employs TRBV4-3 and TRBJ2-1; 11 bases map to TRBD1. Germline trimming cut 2 bases from V and 5 bases from J; bases unmatched to any gene: 5. Germline CDR1 LGHNA, CDR2 YSLEER. The CDR3 spans 16 residues. CDR3 region: CASSQPGTGGNNEQFF. DNA for the CDR3: TGCGCCAGCAGCCAACCTGGGACAGGGGGGAACAATGAGCAGTTCTTC.

This clonotype showed up just a few times. The DNA for the CDR3 is TGTGCCAGCAGCTTAGGACTGGGGGCACACACAGATACGCAGTATTTT. Its translation: CASSLGLGAHTDTQYF. The gene calls are TRBV7-2 and TRBJ2-3, with TRBD1 as a possible D gene (6 bases). Germline lookup yields CDR1 SGHTA and CDR2 FQGNSA. This CDR3 region has 16 residues. V was clipped by 1 base and J by 2 bases, with 13 bases between them.

This clonotype occurred many times. This chain joins TRBV28 and TRBJ2-7; 8 bases align to TRBD1. The V and J ends lost 9 bases and 2 bases, in that order; junction bases with no gene match: 3. There are 12 residues in the CDR3. Germline CDR1 MDHEN, CDR2 SYDVKM. The chain's CDR3 is CASRQGPYEQYF. For the CDR3, the DNA is TGTGCCAGTCGACAGGGGCCCTACGAGCAGTACTTC.

This chain links TRBV30 with TRBJ1-1, with D possibly matching TRBD1 (6 bases). This CDR3 has 12 amino acids. Germline V CDR1 and CDR2: GTSNPN, SVGIG (reference sequence). V dropped 2 bases and J dropped 8 bases, with 12 bases sitting between them. The CDR3 DNA reads TGTGCCTGGAGTCTCAGGGGAATAGAAGCTTTCTTT. Its translation: CAWSLRGIEAFF.

This clonotype was detected a few times. CDR3 in amino acids: CASSPLGGGQPQHF. For the CDR3, the DNA is TGTGCCAGCAGTCCTTTGGGGGGCGGTCAGCCCCAGCATTTT. The J gene is TRBJ1-5, the V gene TRBV6-1; TRBD1 is a possible D gene (6 bases). The CDR3 extends over 14 amino acids. V was trimmed by 5 bases and J by 6 bases, leaving 14 bases between them. CDR1 is MNHNS and CDR2 is SASEGT in the germline V gene.

This clonotype was recorded a few times. The rearrangement joins TRBV5-1 to TRBJ2-5, with 8 bases fitting TRBD2. The CDR3 covers 14 residues. V dropped 4 bases and J dropped 2; count of bases not matched to a gene: 4. The germline CDR1 and CDR2 sequences are SGHRS and YFSETQ. CDR3 region: CASSLSGDQETQYF. In nucleotides, the CDR3 is TGCGCCAGCAGCCTTAGCGGGGATCAAGAGACCCAGTACTTC.

This clonotype showed up just a few times. The chain recombines TRBV12-3 or TRBV12-4 with TRBJ2-1; 8 bases agree with TRBD2. This CDR3 is 15 amino acids long. Trimming at V came to 5 bases and at J to 9 bases, leaving 12 bases not matched to a gene. The CDR3 DNA sequence: TGTGCCAGCAGTCAAAGCGGGATCGGGAGGGGTGAGCAGTTCTTC. Protein sequence: CASSQSGIGRGEQFF.